The 29 T cell receptor beta chains reported below all come from one sample, sequenced in a study of vaccination and CD4 T cells after COVID-19. Antigens of these TCRs are unknown. CD4+ T cells that had been cultured provided DNA sequenced with the Oncomine TCR Beta short-read assay. MiXCR, applied by TCRdb to the PCR reads, yields one record per CDR3 protein. In the table there are 9,300 or so distinct CDR3 sequences, around half of which are singletons. Stated treatment: roughly 11-day PBMC culture with coronavirus spike peptide pools or control peptides (ViraFEST assay). An unexposed donor provided the CD4+ T cells, which were collected before the COVID-19 pandemic (2011-2018). Sequences were obtained from CD4+ T cells from blood, cultured in vitro. These TCRs come from a human donor in good health.

This clonotype has a handful of counts. The CDR3 spells CASSQGGSETQYF. In nucleotides, the CDR3 is TGTGCCAGCAGCCAAGGGGGTTCAGAGACCCAGTACTTC. The chain uses TRBV7-9 and TRBJ2-5; D possibly corresponds to TRBD1 (6 bases). V lost 5 bases to trimming and J lost 4 bases, with 11 bases between them. This CDR3 spans 13 amino acids. Germline V gene lookup returns CDR1 SEHNR and CDR2 FQNEAQ (reference sequence). Variable domain in full (rest from reference TRBV7-9 and TRBJ2-5): DTGVSQNPRHKITKRGQNVTFRCDPISEHNRLYWYRQTLGQGPEFLTYFQNEAQLEKSRLLSDRFSAERPKGSFSTLEIQRTEQGDSAMYLCASSQGGSETQYFGPGTRLLVL.

V usage is TRBV5-4 and J usage is TRBJ2-1; D not certain. This CDR3 contains 16 residues. Trimming left V 2 bases short and J 6 bases short, with 18 bases between. Germline V gene lookup returns CDR1 SGHNT and CDR2 YYREEE (reference sequence). CDR3 region: CASSFGRIGSSNEQFF. CDR3 nucleotide sequence: TGTGCCAGCAGCTTCGGGCGAATCGGTTCATCCAATGAGCAGTTCTTC.

The CDR3 coding sequence is TGCAGTGCTCCAGCGGGAGTTCTTCGGTTGGAGACCCAGTACTTC. Translating gives CSAPAGVLRLETQYF. The chain couples TRBV20-1 to TRBJ2-5; 8 bases are a match to TRBD2. The CDR3 is made up of 15 amino acids. The ends lost 5 bases at V and 5 bases at J; junction bases unmatched: 13. Germline CDR1 and CDR2: DFQATT and SNEGSKA (reference sequence).

This chain joins TRBV19 and TRBJ1-2, with a tentative D call TRBD1 (5 bases). V lost 5 bases to trimming and J lost 14 bases, with 15 bases between them. The CDR3 extends over 11 amino acids. Looked up from germline, CDR1 is LNHDA and CDR2 is SQIVND (reference sequence). Here the CDR3 DNA reads TGTGCCAGTAGTCTCGGCCCTGGGACGACCTTC. It codes for CASSLGPGTTF.

This clonotype was seen a few times. The CDR3 DNA is TGTGCCAGCAGCTTAGGGGGGGGCTGGGCTTTCTTT. This gives the protein CASSLGGGWAFF. The chain joins TRBV7-9 to TRBJ1-1, with D possibly being TRBD1 (6 bases). Trimming took 1 base from V and 11 from J, leaving 11 bases between them. In germline, CDR1 is SEHNR, CDR2 FQNEAQ (reference sequence). This CDR3 has 12 amino acids.

The genes are TRBV20-1 and TRBJ2-2, with 8 bases matching TRBD2. This CDR3 region has 16 residues. Unmatched junction bases numbered 4, after V lost 0 bases and J lost 1 base. CDR1 and CDR2 (germline): DFQATT, SNEGSKA (reference sequence). For the CDR3, the DNA is TGCAGTGCTAGAGATTTGGCGGGAGGGAACACCGGGGAGCTGTTTTTT. Encoded protein: CSARDLAGGNTGELFF.

The chain recombines TRBV24-1 with TRBJ2-3, with D perhaps matching TRBD1 or TRBD2 (5 bases each). V lost 4 bases and J 2 bases, leaving 12 bases between the germline ends. The CDR3 is made up of 15 amino acids. The germline CDR1 and CDR2 sequences are KGHDR and SFDVKD. DNA for the CDR3: TGTGCCACCAGTGACGCAGGGACCCTCACAGATACGCAGTATTTT. This gives the protein CATSDAGTLTDTQYF.

This chain connects TRBV4-3 to TRBJ1-2, with 8 bases aligning to TRBD1. Trimming removed 3 bases from V and 3 bases from J; junction bases left unmatched: 0. From germline, CDR1 is LGHNA and CDR2 YSLEER. The CDR3 has 13 residues. CDR3 residues: CASSQDRDYGYTF. The CDR3, as DNA: TGCGCCAGCAGCCAGGACAGGGACTATGGCTACACCTTC.

This clonotype came up a few times. The rearrangement links TRBV28 to TRBJ1-2, with unresolved D. The germline V gene has CDR1 MDHEN and CDR2 SYDVKM. The CDR3 is 12 residues long. The V gene lost 3 bases and the J gene lost 9 bases, with 11 bases spanning the gap. This CDR3 reads CASSFLGGRYTF. The CDR3, as DNA: TGTGCCAGCAGTTTTTTGGGAGGGCGCTACACCTTC.

The chain links TRBV27 to TRBJ2-6; D gene ambiguous. CDR1 and CDR2 (germline): MNHEY, SMNVEV (reference sequence). This CDR3 is 15 amino acids long. The V end was cut by 6 bases, the J end by 0 bases, with 9 bases between. CDR3 region: CASSPLHSGANVLTF. DNA of the CDR3: TGTGCCAGCAGCCCCCTCCACTCTGGGGCCAACGTCCTGACTTTC.

This clonotype was found a few times. This rearrangement joins TRBV6-2 or TRBV6-3 to TRBJ1-1; 7 positions agree with TRBD1. The ends lost 7 bases at V and 1 base at J; junction bases unmatched: 9. The CDR3 spans 15 residues. CDR1 and CDR2 (germline): MNHEY, SVGEGT. CDR3 region: CASTRGAGQNTEAFF. DNA for the CDR3: TGTGCCAGCACCAGGGGGGCGGGGCAGAACACTGAAGCTTTCTTT.

This clonotype was found a few times. The chain joins TRBV11-3 to TRBJ2-1; D possibly corresponds to TRBD2 (5 bases). This CDR3 is 13 amino acids long. The V gene's germline CDR1 is SGHNT and CDR2 YENEEA. V was shortened by 5 bases and J by 8 bases, with 13 bases between the two germline ends. CDR3 amino acids: CASSPRVSDEQFF. The CDR3 nucleotides are TGTGCCAGCAGCCCACGAGTTAGCGATGAGCAGTTCTTC. The full variable domain, rest sourced from reference TRBV11-3 and TRBJ2-1, is EAGVVQSPRYKIIEKKQPVAFWCNPISGHNTLYWYLQNLGQGPELLIRYENEEAVDDSQLPKDRFSAERLKGVDSTLKIQPAELGDSAVYLCASSPRVSDEQFFGPGTRLTVL.

This chain links TRBV14 with TRBJ2-7; 8 bases agree with TRBD1. With 5 bases clipped from V and 5 bases from J, the junction kept 5 bases outside the gene matches. Looked up from germline, CDR1 is SGHDN and CDR2 is FVKESK. This CDR3 has 13 amino acids. The CDR3 coding sequence is TGTGCCAGCAGCGAGTCAGGGGGCAACGAGCAGTACTTC. This gives the protein CASSESGGNEQYF.

This clonotype was seen only a few times. The rearrangement links TRBV20-1 to TRBJ2-3, with TRBD2 matching over 12 bases. Germline values: CDR1 DFQATT, CDR2 SNEGSKA (reference sequence). J was trimmed by 0 bases and V by 3 bases; bases with no gene match: 7. The length of the CDR3 is 17 residues. The CDR3 sequence: CSASEASGGASTDTQYF. The CDR3 DNA reads TGCAGTGCTAGTGAGGCTAGCGGGGGGGCCAGCACAGATACGCAGTATTTT.

This clonotype occurred a few times. J is TRBJ1-6 and V is TRBV6-2 or TRBV6-3; no clear D gene. Germline CDR1 MNHEY, CDR2 SVGEGT. V was clipped by 7 bases and J by 7 bases, with 14 bases between them. The CDR3 is made up of 14 amino acids. The DNA of the CDR3 is TGTGCCAGCAAAGACCCACACTCAAATTCACCCCTCCACTTT. This codes for CASKDPHSNSPLHF.

This clonotype was counted once. This sequence joins TRBV7-2 and TRBJ2-7, with 11 nucleotides matching TRBD2. The CDR3 covers 14 residues. Germline V lookup: CDR1 SGHTA, CDR2 FQGNSA. V was pared by 3 bases and J by 2 bases, with 0 bases of the junction left unmatched. This CDR3 is CASSFSGGAYEQYF. CDR3 DNA sequence: TGTGCCAGCAGCTTTAGCGGGGGGGCCTACGAGCAGTACTTC.

The chain links TRBV27 to TRBJ2-5, with 10 nucleotides matching TRBD2. V shed 5 bases, J shed 5 bases, and the junction held 11 bases outside the gene matches. Germline V gene lookup returns CDR1 MNHEY and CDR2 SMNVEV (reference sequence). The CDR3 totals 16 residues. CDR3 in DNA: TGTGCCAGCAGTACCACATGGCTAGCGGGGGCCGAGACCCAGTACTTC. It yields the protein CASSTTWLAGAETQYF.

V usage is TRBV20-1 and J usage is TRBJ2-5, with 13 bases aligning to TRBD2. Per germline, CDR1 DFQATT and CDR2 SNEGSKA (reference sequence). The CDR3 covers 15 residues. Trimming removed 1 base from V and 5 bases from J; junction bases left unmatched: 4. CDR3 loop: CSARGLAGGRETQYF. Here the CDR3 DNA reads TGCAGTGCTAGAGGACTAGCGGGGGGTCGTGAGACCCAGTACTTC.

The chain carries TRBV20-1 and TRBJ2-5; 14 nucleotides align to TRBD2. This CDR3 is 15 amino acids long. The ends lost 3 bases at V and 4 bases at J; junction bases unmatched: 4. Germline lookup yields CDR1 DFQATT and CDR2 SNEGSKA (reference sequence). The CDR3 is CSARGGTSGRETQYF. CDR3 DNA: TGCAGTGCTAGGGGGGGGACTAGCGGGAGAGAGACCCAGTACTTC.

The chain couples TRBV12-3 or TRBV12-4 to TRBJ2-7, with D possibly matching TRBD2 (6 bases). V was cut by 6 bases and J by 0 bases, with 15 bases left in between. CDR3 length: 15 residues. CDR3 residues: CASSLSGASSYEQYF. The CDR3 region has the DNA TGTGCCAGCAGCCTTAGCGGAGCGAGCTCCTACGAGCAGTACTTC.

This clonotype was observed once. This chain joins TRBV6-4 and TRBJ2-3, with D unresolved. Germline V gene sequence: CDR1 MRHNA, CDR2 SNTAGT. V was trimmed by 5 bases and J by 5 bases, leaving 8 bases between them. CDR3 length: 12 amino acids. The CDR3, as DNA: TGTGCCAGCAGTCCCACGGGAGATACGCAGTATTTT. Its protein product is CASSPTGDTQYF.

Worth noting for this clonotype: One end of the junction varies from germline; a read error may be responsible. The chain combines TRBV6-1 with TRBJ1-1; the D is unclear. The germline V gene has CDR1 MNHNS and CDR2 SASEGT. The CDR3 extends over 15 amino acids. Here the CDR3 reads CASSEVGVQNAEAFF. CDR3 coding DNA: TGTGCCAGCAGTGAAGTGGGCGTGCAGAACGCTGAAGCTTTCTTT.

The CDR3 region has the DNA TGTGCCAGTAGTAGAACAGGGGAAGTTGGCTACACCTTC. Its translation: CASSRTGEVGYTF. V gene TRBV19 combines with J gene TRBJ1-2; TRBD1 agrees at 7 bases. Unmatched junction bases numbered 6, after V lost 4 bases and J lost 7 bases. The CDR3 is 13 amino acids. The germline V gene encodes CDR1 LNHDA and CDR2 SQIVND (reference sequence).

This chain connects TRBV5-1 to TRBJ1-1; D unclear. The V end lost 2 bases, the J end lost 3 bases, and 8 bases lay between the germline ends. Germline-derived CDR1 and CDR2 are SGHRS and YFSETQ. This CDR3 region has 13 residues. DNA of the CDR3: TGCGCCAGCAGCTTTTCTTGGGACACTGAAGCTTTCTTT. Translated, it gives CASSFSWDTEAFF.

Only a few counts were recorded for this clonotype. The limits of the CDR3 on the DNA are not certain, so only TCRdb's listed CDR3 is given. The CDR3 protein is CASSIVGEGSGDTF. The chain links TRBV12-3 or TRBV12-4 to TRBJ1-2. The length of the CDR3 is 14 amino acids, counting both ends.

This clonotype is termed medium-sized. The genes are TRBV6-1 and TRBJ1-2; a weak D match, TRBD1 (6 bases). Looked up from germline, CDR1 is MNHNS and CDR2 is SASEGT. Trimming cost V 6 bases and J 7 bases, with 12 bases left between them. CDR3 size: 12 residues. CDR3 nucleotide sequence: TGTGCCAGCAGCCTTACAGGGCCTGGCTACACCTTC. Encoded protein: CASSLTGPGYTF.

This chain links TRBV5-1 with TRBJ2-2; no firm D call. CDR1 and CDR2 from the germline V gene are SGHRS and YFSETQ. The CDR3 loop spans 12 amino acids. Trimming left V 2 bases short and J 7 bases short, with 6 bases between. CDR3 coding DNA: TGCGCCAGCAGCTTCGAGGTCGGGGAGCTGTTTTTT. Residues: CASSFEVGELFF.

The chain carries TRBV7-2 and TRBJ2-3, with D possibly TRBD2 on 7 matching bases. The CDR3 extends over 18 amino acids. Germline CDR1 reads SGHTA; CDR2 reads FQGNSA. Between the trimmed V and J ends, which lost 4 bases and 3 bases, there was a span of 23 bases. In nucleotides, the CDR3 is TGTGCCAGCAGCTCACCCCTAGGGGGGAGGGCCGAAACAGATACGCAGTATTTT. This sequence encodes CASSSPLGGRAETDTQYF.

This clonotype was counted a few times. The V call is TRBV19, the J call TRBJ1-2; the D is unclear. V was pared by 3 bases and J by 2 bases, with 7 bases between. Germline lookup yields CDR1 LNHDA and CDR2 SQIVND (reference sequence). This CDR3 is built from 13 residues. The CDR3 sequence: CASSMASNYGYTF. The DNA of the CDR3 is TGTGCCAGTAGTATGGCCAGCAACTATGGCTACACCTTC.